This T cell receptor beta chain was sequenced for a study of blood T cell repertoires in COVID-19 (TCRdb year 2020). Context from the whole study: Collaborator samples came from the United States, Italy and Spain and covered acute and convalescent phases of COVID-19. A freely available public database, intended as a resource for researchers studying the immune response to SARS-CoV-2, is where the repertoires were released. The prospective study material was composed of cDNA or gDNA derived from T cells, B-cell-depleted T cells, or PBMCs. Deeply sampled blood TCRbeta repertoires from subjects exposed to, actively infected with, or recovered from COVID-19 were included in the dataset. Where HLA class I and class II types were available, the types were taken from metadata supplied by the sample provider, not from assay-based typing. Nearly every sample came with metadata listing a de-identified subject ID, COVID-19 status, age in years and sex. Samples came from the ongoing ImmuneRACE study (first 160 participants) plus 1,254 subjects from 6 global collaborators.

The paper as a whole reports these results and caveats: How much clinical and demographic metadata was included differed by source and by participant, and the metadata was provided uncurated.

This clone has more than one count but fewer than ten. The specificity of this receptor is unknown. No much larger clone exists at a distance of one base, and base qualities are not known. The CDR3 numbers 14 residues from cysteine through phenylalanine. Kept here is only the CDR3 DNA, which spans 42 bases and is read in frame from base 1. V is trimmed back by 4 bases and J by 7 bases, and the junction contains 5 bases that no gene match accounts for. The germline V gene yields SGHVS for CDR1 and FQNEAQ for CDR2. The immunoSEQ Assay, a bias-controlled multiplex PCR, was used to amplify TCRbeta CDR3 regions from genomic DNA. The authors' analysis ran thus. Nucleated cell counts per sample were estimated from amplification of reference gene primers within the assay. To quantify the absolute abundance of each unique TCRbeta CDR3 rearrangement, sequence reads were collapsed and filtered. For each sample, productive Simpson clonality was calculated by taking the square root of Simpson's diversity index across productive rearrangements. What TCRdb holds here is the immuneACCESS table cut down to in-frame rearrangements. Part of the clones is not present; checked against another copy, under half of the missing clones reflect an unresolved V gene, and the others are unexplained. That table is the source of V, J and clone size, and D and trimming were worked out from the DNA. The sample table shows about 130,000 clones, and approximately 80% are seen once. The ten largest make up about 2.9% of the sample.

Each collaborating institution followed its own protocols to collect whole blood in K2EDTA tubes. For TCRbeta analysis, collaborators shipped samples as frozen whole blood, isolated PBMCs, or DNA extracted from either of those sample types. The receptor chain draws on TRBV7-8 and TRBJ1-4, with 8 junctional bases fitting TRBD1. Sequencing was performed on peripheral blood. The clonotype originates from a woman of 80 years or more with acute or convalescent COVID-19. The CDR3 amino acid sequence is: CASSSGGSGEKLFF. The DNA sequence is TGTGCCAGCAGCTCAGGGGGCTCAGGTGAAAAACTGTTTTTT.